Below, 13 T cell receptor beta chains from the same sample are listed, as sequenced in a study of T cell changes during pregnancy in multiple sclerosis. Data came from immunoSEQ multiplex PCR; TCRdb stores just in-frame clones and leaves some out. The sample yields about 51,000 clones, approximately 94% seen once. The sequenced sample was CD4+ T cells from peripheral blood mononuclear cells, obtained in the second trimester of pregnancy. These TCRs come from a female donor with multiple sclerosis, enrolled in a pregnancy study.

The chain has TRBV11-2 and TRBJ2-5; 7 bases agree with TRBD1. The CDR3 is 15 residues long. The germline V gene encodes CDR1 SGHAT and CDR2 FQNNGV. After removal of 2 bases from V and 6 bases from J, the junction contained 9 bases not matched to a gene. The CDR3 region has the DNA TGTGCCAGCAGCTTATTTAACAGGGGCAGGCAGACCCAGTACTTC. Its translation: CASSLFNRGRQTQYF.

The V and J genes are TRBV7-6 and TRBJ1-4; no reliable D call. Germline V gene lookup returns CDR1 SGHVS and CDR2 FNYEAQ. The CDR3 sequence is 15 residues long. V dropped 2 bases and J dropped 7 bases, with 14 bases sitting between them. CDR3 sequence: CASSLQEWGVEKLFF. The CDR3 DNA sequence: TGTGCCAGCAGCTTACAGGAATGGGGAGTTGAAAAACTGTTTTTT.

This clone came up once. The J gene is TRBJ2-2, the V gene TRBV7-2; TRBD1 matches at 7 bases. The CDR3 contains 14 residues. Unmatched junction bases numbered 0, after V lost 1 base and J lost 4 bases. CDR1 SGHTA and CDR2 FQGNSA come from the germline V gene. CDR3 loop: CASSLGQGTGELFF. The CDR3 nucleotides read TGTGCCAGCAGCTTAGGACAGGGCACCGGGGAGCTGTTTTTT.

The chain links TRBV4-1 to TRBJ1-5; maybe TRBD1 (5 bases). In germline, CDR1 is MGHRA, CDR2 YSYEKL. Trimming left V 0 bases short and J 4 bases short, with 16 bases between. The length of the CDR3 is 17 residues. CDR3 residues: CASSQDAGPPQNQPQHF. The CDR3 region has the DNA TGCGCCAGCAGCCAAGATGCGGGGCCCCCTCAGAATCAGCCCCAGCATTTT.

This sequence joins TRBV6-5 and TRBJ1-6; a possible D gene is TRBD1 (5 bases). Trimming took 5 bases from V and 9 from J, leaving 8 bases between them. Germline CDR1 reads MNHEY; CDR2 reads SVGAGI. This CDR3 is 12 amino acids long. The CDR3 DNA reads TGTGCCAGCAGTATTAGGGGTTCACCCCTCCACTTT. Protein: CASSIRGSPLHF.

This chain joins TRBV5-3 and TRBJ1-1; 8 bases are shared with TRBD1. TRBV5-3 is an ORF, and what it does is uncertain. The trim removed 3 bases at V and 7 bases at J, leaving 5 bases unmatched. The CDR3 runs 13 residues. This CDR3 reads CARSWVDRDEAFF. In DNA form, the CDR3 reads TGTGCCAGAAGCTGGGTGGACAGGGATGAAGCTTTCTTT.

The chain links TRBV6-6 to TRBJ2-7; D is unresolved. The CDR3 has 13 amino acids. From germline, CDR1 is MNHNY and CDR2 SVGAGI (reference sequence). With 6 bases removed from V and 5 bases from J, the gap between germline ends came to 14 bases. For the CDR3, the DNA is TGTGCCAGCAGGAAGCCACCGATGGACGAGCAGTACTTC. Translated: CASRKPPMDEQYF.

The rearrangement uses TRBV2 and TRBJ1-6; the D gene is possibly TRBD1 (6 bases). The CDR3 length is 14 residues. V was clipped by 7 bases and J by 6 bases, with 13 bases between them. Germline V gives CDR1 SNHLY, CDR2 FYNNEI. Here the CDR3 reads CASKVGTPNSPLHF. CDR3 DNA sequence: TGTGCCAGCAAGGTCGGGACACCTAATTCACCCCTCCACTTT.

The chain employs TRBV19 and TRBJ1-5; no firm D call. V lost 6 bases, J lost 4 bases, and 16 bases lay in between. CDR1 and CDR2 from the germline V gene are LNHDA and SQIVND (reference sequence). The CDR3 contains 15 residues. In DNA, the CDR3 is TGTGCCAGTAGCACCGTCAGTCGCGGAAATCAGCCCCAGCATTTT. Its translation is CASSTVSRGNQPQHF.

CDR3 DNA sequence: TGTGCCAGCAGCTTAAATACAGGTGACACTGAAGCTTTCTTT. Protein product: CASSLNTGDTEAFF. The gene calls are TRBV7-9 and TRBJ1-1, with D perhaps TRBD1 (5 bases). The CDR3 runs 14 residues. With 2 bases removed from V and 3 bases from J, the gap between germline ends came to 10 bases. Germline V gene data show CDR1 as SEHNR and CDR2 as FQNEAQ (reference sequence). Full variable domain (remainder filled in from reference TRBV7-9 and TRBJ1-1): DTGVSQNPRHKITKRGQNVTFRCDPISEHNRLYWYRQTLGQGPEFLTYFQNEAQLEKSRLLSDRFSAERPKGSFSTLEIQRTEQGDSAMYLCASSLNTGDTEAFFGQGTRLTVV.

J is TRBJ1-2 and V is TRBV25-1; TRBD1 agrees at 7 bases. The germline V gene has CDR1 MGHDK and CDR2 SYGVNS. CDR3 length: 15 amino acids. V gave up 1 base and J gave up 8 bases; unmatched junction bases: 10. The CDR3 bases are TGTGCCAGCAGTGAATTCAGGGGGGAACTAAGGGGCTACACCTTC. Protein product: CASSEFRGELRGYTF.

This chain connects TRBV10-3 to TRBJ1-1; D gene unclear. The CDR3 has 13 residues. The germline CDR1 and CDR2 sequences are ENHRY and SYGVKD. Trimming cost V 3 bases and J 11 bases, with 16 bases left between them. CDR3 amino acids: CAISEEADSRAFF. DNA for the CDR3: TGTGCCATCAGTGAAGAGGCCGACTCTCGGGCTTTCTTT.

The V and J genes are TRBV6-6 and TRBJ1-1; no clear D. CDR1 and CDR2 from the germline V gene are MNHNY and SVGAGI (reference sequence). This CDR3 has 13 amino acids. Trimming cost V 5 bases and J 1 base, with 8 bases left between them. CDR3 amino acids: CASSQHENTEAFF. DNA for the CDR3: TGTGCCAGCAGTCAACACGAGAACACTGAAGCTTTCTTT.